This T cell receptor (beta chain) appears in the sequencing data of a study of blood T cell repertoires in COVID-19. On the study more broadly: The study drew acute and convalescent COVID-19 samples from the United States, Italy and Spain. PBMCs, B-cell-depleted T cells, or T cells were the source of the cDNA or gDNA that made up the material.

The ends lost 5 bases at V and 1 base at J; junction bases unmatched: 11. The germline V gene has CDR1 LGHDT and CDR2 YNNKEL (reference sequence). This CDR3 contains 18 residues. Per the original data handling: Amplification from reference gene primers served as the basis for estimated nucleated cell counts. The table came from immunoSEQ multiplex PCR; TCRdb's copy has only in-frame clones and leaves some out. That table gives V, J and clone size, and the DNA gave D and trimming. Among more than 150,000 clones, around 87% were seen once, and the ten largest hold less than 3.5%. The TCR originated in a man in his forties with active or convalescent COVID-19. The chain is built from TRBV3-1 (or the pseudogene TRBV3-2) and TRBJ2-2; 9 nucleotides line up with TRBD2. Sequenced: peripheral blood. In nucleotides, the CDR3 is TGTGCCAGCAGCTCCCCCAAGGGGACTAGCTTGAACACCGGGGAGCTGTTTTTT. As protein: CASSSPKGTSLNTGELFF.